The source of this TCR beta chain is a study of T and B cells in COVID-19 patients (TCRdb year 2020). The study in broad terms: In this study, adaptive immunity was profiled in COVID-19 patients who either had active infection or had recovered, using TRB and IGH repertoire sequencing of peripheral blood. As many as 9 follow-up blood samples were collected from each patient, and in some individuals these samples spanned different disease stages. A median age of approximately 30 years was recorded in the recovered cohort versus 60 to 85 years in the active-infection cohort. An age-matched reference group of 39 healthy donors negative for COVID-19 antibodies served as the comparison for repertoire analyses. The TCR and BCR sequence repository comprised some 40 patients and 60 to 75 time points, with over 8 million TCR sequences analysed. Critical illness requiring mechanical ventilation or ECMO was present in about 55% of the 20 patients in the active-infection cohort. A recovered cohort was made up of 15 to 19 patients contributing roughly 21 samples, mostly after mild to moderate COVID-19 managed as outpatients. In the active-infection cohort, about 90% of the roughly 20 patients had comorbidities linked to unfavorable COVID-19 outcome. Two patients belonged to both the recovered and active cohorts because samples were available from active disease and after recovery. The paper as a whole reports these results and caveats: The cohort was judged too small for assessing how HLA contributes to COVID-19 susceptibility or severity. In active COVID-19, TRB repertoires were highly clonal, while at recovery, diversity and richness increased above the levels seen in healthy donors. Prospective validation of the reported TCR clusters was stated to be required before clinical use. Specific T cell subsets (CD4+/Treg/CD8+) and sorted SARS-CoV-2-responsive or tetramer+ T cells had not yet been sequenced, and these experiments were ongoing. Patients with COVID-19 were reported to show strongly skewed TRBV/TRBJ gene usage. Blood samples obtained from mildly ill patients during symptoms, as well as early samples obtained from severe cases, were available only in scarce numbers. The recovered cohort had roughly 2,300 exclusive TCR clusters, including about 29 low-pGen clusters.

TCRdb names Illumina MiSeq as the instrument used. TRB rearrangements were amplified by multiplex PCR with BIOMED2 TRB-A/B primer pools. Two consecutive PCRs added Illumina-compatible adapters and 7-nucleotide sample barcodes to the amplicons. Phusion HS II polymerase was used for all library PCRs. The amplicons were purified from gel with the NucleoSpin Gel and PCR Clean-up kit, measured on Qubit, and then pooled at 4 to 5 nM. Before Illumina next-generation sequencing, the quality of the amplicon pool was assessed on an Agilent 2100 Bioanalyzer. On the study's bioinformatics: MiXCR 3.0.8 with the default MiXCR reference library was used to annotate TRB rearrangements. Non-productive reads and sequences with fewer than 2 reads were removed, and every unique CDR3 nucleotide sequence was treated as one clone. Clonality, diversity, richness and V-J gene usage were calculated in R 3.5.1. GLIPH2 was used to cluster TCRs by CDR3 similarity, and OLGA was used to calculate generation probabilities. Only GLIPH2 clusters with at least four unique TCR clonotypes present in at least three individuals were retained. TCRdb ran its own pipeline on the public reads, namely fastp trimming at Q25 and MiXCR clone calling, and kept in-frame beta chains. Identical CDR3 protein sequences are pooled into one entry, listed with their most common genes and DNA. These V and J calls derive from TCRdb rather than the authors' analysis. This sample comprises 20,000 to 25,000 distinct CDR3 sequences, 25% to 35% of them detected only once. The ten largest clonotypes hold 2% to 2.5% of the sample.

This clonotype has a count of ten or more. Which antigen it targets is not known. No quality values exist for individual bases; no much larger clone is one base distant. TRB repertoires were amplified from about 260-540 ng of genomic DNA extracted from blood. Per the germline V gene (reference sequence), LNHDA is the CDR1 and SQIVND is the CDR2. Its CDR3 holds 14 amino acids, cysteine through phenylalanine. Just the 42-base CDR3 DNA is kept, in frame starting at base 1. The germline V end is reduced by 7 bases and the J end by 5 bases; junction bases left unmatched: 5. The V and J segments used are TRBV19 and TRBJ1-5, with 10 bases matching TRBD1. This clonotype originated in a human donor who had recovered from COVID-19. Sequences were obtained from blood. DNA sequence: TGTGCCAGTACGAGGGGACAGGGGCATCAGCCCCAGCATTTT. Its product reads: CASTRGQGHQPQHF. Here the CDR3 is joined to the reference TRBV19 and TRBJ1-5 genes, and the full variable domain is: DGGITQSPKYLFRKEGQNVTLSCEQNLNHDAMYWYRQDPGQGLRLIYYSQIVNDFQKGDIAEGYSVSREKKESFPLTVTSAQKNPTAFYLCASTRGQGHQPQHFGDGTRLSIL.